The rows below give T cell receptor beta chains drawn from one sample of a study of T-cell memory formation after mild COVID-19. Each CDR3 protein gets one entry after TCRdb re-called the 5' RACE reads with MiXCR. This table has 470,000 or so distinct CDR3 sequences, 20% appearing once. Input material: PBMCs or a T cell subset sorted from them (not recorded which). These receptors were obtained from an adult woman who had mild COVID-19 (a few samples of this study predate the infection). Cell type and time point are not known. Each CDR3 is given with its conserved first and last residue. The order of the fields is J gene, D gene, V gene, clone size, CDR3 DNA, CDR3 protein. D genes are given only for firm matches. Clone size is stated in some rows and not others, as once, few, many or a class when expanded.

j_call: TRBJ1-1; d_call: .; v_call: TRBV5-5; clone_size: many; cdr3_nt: TGTGCCAGCAGCTTAGAGCAGGGCCTGAACACTGAAGCTTTCTTT; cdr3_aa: CASSLEQGLNTEAFF
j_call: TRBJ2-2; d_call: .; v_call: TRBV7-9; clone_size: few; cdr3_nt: TGTGCCAGCAGACCCGCCGGGACAACGAACACCGGGGAGCTGTTTTTT; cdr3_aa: CASRPAGTTNTGELFF
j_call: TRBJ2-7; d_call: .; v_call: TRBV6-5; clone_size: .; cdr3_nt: TGTGCCAGCAGTAAAGAACGAAAGGGGTTCGAGCAGTACTTC; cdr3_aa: CASSKERKGFEQYF
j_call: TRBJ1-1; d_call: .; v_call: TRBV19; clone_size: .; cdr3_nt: TGTGCCAGTAATGGTCAGGAGGGGACGATCTTT; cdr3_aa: CASNGQEGTIF
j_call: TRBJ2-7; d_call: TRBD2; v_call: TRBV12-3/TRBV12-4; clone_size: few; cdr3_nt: TGTGCCAGCAGTCCCCTCCCGGGACTAGCGGGAGTAAGAGCCTACGAGCAGTACTTC; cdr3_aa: CASSPLPGLAGVRAYEQYF
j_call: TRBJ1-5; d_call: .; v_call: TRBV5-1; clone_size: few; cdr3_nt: TGCGCCAGCAGCTTGGCCGGAGGCCGCAATCAGCCCCAGCATTTT; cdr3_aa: CASSLAGGRNQPQHF
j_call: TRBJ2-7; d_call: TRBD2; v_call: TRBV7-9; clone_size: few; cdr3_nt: TGTGCCAGCAGCCTCGGGACTAGCGGGGCCCCCTCCTACGAGCAGTACTTC; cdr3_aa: CASSLGTSGAPSYEQYF
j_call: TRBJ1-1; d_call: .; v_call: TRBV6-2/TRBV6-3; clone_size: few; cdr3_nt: TGTGCCAGCAGTTACTCAGAAGGGAACTTTGAGGGCACTGAAGCTTTCTTT; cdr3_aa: CASSYSEGNFEGTEAFF
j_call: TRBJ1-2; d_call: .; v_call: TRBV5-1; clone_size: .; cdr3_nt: TGCGCCAGCAGCTTGGCAGGGAGCGGTGGCTATGGCTACACCTTC; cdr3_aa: CASSLAGSGGYGYTF
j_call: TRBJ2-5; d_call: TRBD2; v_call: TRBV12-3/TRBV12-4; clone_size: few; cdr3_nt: TGTGCCAGCAGTTCCGCGGGGGGGACGGAAGAGACCCAGTACTTC; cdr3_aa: CASSSAGGTEETQYF
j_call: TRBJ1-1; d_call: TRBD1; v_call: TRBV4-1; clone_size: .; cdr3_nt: TGCGCCAGCAGCATACGATCGACAGGGGGTTTGGGCACTGAAGCTTTCTTT; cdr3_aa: CASSIRSTGGLGTEAFF
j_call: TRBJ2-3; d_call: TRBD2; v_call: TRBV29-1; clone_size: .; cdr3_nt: TGCAGCTCCCAGGGGTTGGCGGGAGGAATCACGGATACGCAGTATTTT; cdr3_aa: CSSQGLAGGITDTQYF
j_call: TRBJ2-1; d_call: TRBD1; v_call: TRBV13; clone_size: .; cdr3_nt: TGTGCCAGCAGCTTAGTGCAGGGGGCAAATGAGCAGTTCTTC; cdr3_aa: CASSLVQGANEQFF
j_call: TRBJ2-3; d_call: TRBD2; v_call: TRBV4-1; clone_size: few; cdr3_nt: TGCGCCAGCAGCCGTGTAGCGGGGATCGATACGCAGTATTTT; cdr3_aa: CASSRVAGIDTQYF
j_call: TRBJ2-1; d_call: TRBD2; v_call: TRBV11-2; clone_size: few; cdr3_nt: TGTGCCAGCAGCTTAGTTAAGCGGGGCCCTGAGCAGTTCTTC; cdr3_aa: CASSLVKRGPEQFF
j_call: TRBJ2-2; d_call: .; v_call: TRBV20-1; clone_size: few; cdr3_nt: TGCAGTGCTGATACCTCCGGGACATACGGCGGGGAGCTGTTTTTT; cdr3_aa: CSADTSGTYGGELFF